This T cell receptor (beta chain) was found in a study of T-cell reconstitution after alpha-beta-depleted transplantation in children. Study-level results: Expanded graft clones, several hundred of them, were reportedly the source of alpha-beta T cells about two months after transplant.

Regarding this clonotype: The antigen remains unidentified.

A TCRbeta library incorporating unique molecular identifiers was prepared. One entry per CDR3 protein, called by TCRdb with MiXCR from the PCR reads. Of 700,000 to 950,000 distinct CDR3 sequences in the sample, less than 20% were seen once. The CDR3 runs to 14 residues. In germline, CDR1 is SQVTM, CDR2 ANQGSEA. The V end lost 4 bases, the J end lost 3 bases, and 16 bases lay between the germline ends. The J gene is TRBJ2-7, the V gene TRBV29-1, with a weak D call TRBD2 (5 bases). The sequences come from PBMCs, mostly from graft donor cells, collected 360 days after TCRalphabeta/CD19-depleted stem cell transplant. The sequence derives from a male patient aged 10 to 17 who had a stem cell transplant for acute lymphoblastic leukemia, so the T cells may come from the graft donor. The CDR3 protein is CSVAAPKGSYEQYF. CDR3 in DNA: TGCAGCGTTGCTGCGCCTAAAGGGAGCTACGAGCAGTACTTC.